A selection of T cell receptor beta chains follows, all from one sample in a study of blood T cell repertoires in COVID-19. Clones were sequenced by immunoSEQ multiplex PCR, and TCRdb holds only the in-frame ones, with some missing. The table lists around 200,000 clones, 86% of them singletons. The sample taken for sequencing was peripheral blood. All receptors come from an elderly woman in a cohort sampled during active or convalescent COVID-19. The CDR3 runs from the conserved cysteine through the conserved F or W. Fields, in order: clone size, J gene, D gene, V gene, CDR3 length, CDR3 protein, CDR3 DNA. D genes are given only for firm matches. Expanded clones get a size class; other rows say once, few or many, or leave the size out.

clone_size: few
j_call: TRBJ1-6
d_call: TRBD1
v_call: TRBV18
cdr3_length: 14
cdr3_aa: CASSPGTGNSPLHF
cdr3_nt: TGTGCCAGCTCACCCGGGACAGGCAATTCACCCCTCCACTTT

clone_size: .
j_call: TRBJ2-1
d_call: TRBD2
v_call: TRBV6-1
cdr3_length: 16
cdr3_aa: CASSEAGGGAYNEQFF
cdr3_nt: TGTGCCAGCAGTGAAGCCGGGGGGGGAGCCTACAATGAGCAGTTCTTC

clone_size: few
j_call: TRBJ1-1
d_call: TRBD1
v_call: TRBV7-2
cdr3_length: 16
cdr3_aa: CASSLEAGGFNTEAFF
cdr3_nt: TGTGCCAGCAGCTTAGAGGCAGGGGGCTTTAATACTGAAGCTTTCTTT

clone_size: few
j_call: TRBJ2-2
d_call: TRBD1
v_call: TRBV7-8
cdr3_length: 16
cdr3_aa: CASSLVGQGYTGELFF
cdr3_nt: TGTGCCAGCAGCTTAGTTGGACAGGGTTACACCGGGGAGCTGTTTTTT

clone_size: .
j_call: TRBJ1-2
d_call: .
v_call: TRBV4-1
cdr3_length: 14
cdr3_aa: CASSQYIGQGGYTF
cdr3_nt: TGCGCCAGCAGCCAATATATAGGGCAGGGTGGCTACACCTTC

clone_size: .
j_call: TRBJ1-4
d_call: .
v_call: TRBV2
cdr3_length: 15
cdr3_aa: CASTRQATTNEKLFF
cdr3_nt: TGTGCCAGCACTCGACAGGCAACAACTAATGAAAAACTGTTTTTT

clone_size: .
j_call: TRBJ2-5
d_call: TRBD1
v_call: TRBV2
cdr3_length: 12
cdr3_aa: CAGGQLQETQYF
cdr3_nt: TGTGCCGGGGGACAGCTCCAAGAGACCCAGTACTTC

clone_size: .
j_call: TRBJ1-2
d_call: TRBD1
v_call: TRBV5-1
cdr3_length: 15
cdr3_aa: CASSDGQGIPYGYTF
cdr3_nt: TGCGCCAGCAGCGATGGACAGGGGATACCCTATGGCTACACCTTC

clone_size: .
j_call: TRBJ2-1
d_call: .
v_call: TRBV21-1
cdr3_length: 22
cdr3_aa: CASSKELTAGRHAGGLRHEQFF
cdr3_nt: TGTGCCAGCAGCAAAGAATTAACGGCGGGGCGACACGCAGGGGGCTTACGACATGAGCAGTTCTTC

clone_size: .
j_call: TRBJ1-5
d_call: TRBD1
v_call: TRBV6-5
cdr3_length: 15
cdr3_aa: CASSADRGVGQPQHF
cdr3_nt: TGTGCCAGCAGCGCTGACAGGGGTGTGGGTCAGCCCCAGCATTTT

clone_size: .
j_call: TRBJ2-7
d_call: .
v_call: TRBV29-1
cdr3_length: 11
cdr3_aa: CSVERGYEQYF
cdr3_nt: TGCAGCGTTGAACGCGGATACGAGCAGTACTTC

clone_size: few
j_call: TRBJ1-2
d_call: TRBD1
v_call: TRBV7-8
cdr3_length: 15
cdr3_aa: CASSSTGGLNYGYTF
cdr3_nt: TGTGCCAGCAGCTCGACAGGGGGACTCAACTATGGCTACACCTTC

clone_size: once
j_call: TRBJ2-2
d_call: .
v_call: TRBV28
cdr3_length: 13
cdr3_aa: CASSKTVPGELFF
cdr3_nt: TGTGCCAGCAGTAAGACTGTCCCCGGGGAGCTGTTTTTT

clone_size: .
j_call: TRBJ1-3
d_call: .
v_call: TRBV7-8
cdr3_length: 13
cdr3_aa: CAVGGGSGNTIYF
cdr3_nt: TGTGCCGTCGGGGGGGGCTCTGGAAACACCATATATTTT

clone_size: .
j_call: TRBJ2-2
d_call: TRBD1
v_call: TRBV19
cdr3_length: 17
cdr3_aa: CASLGWDRGLNTGELFF
cdr3_nt: TGTGCCAGCTTGGGATGGGACAGGGGGCTTAACACCGGGGAGCTGTTTTTT

clone_size: .
j_call: TRBJ2-6
d_call: .
v_call: TRBV6-1
cdr3_length: 18
cdr3_aa: CASSGGGLPISGANVLTF
cdr3_nt: TGTGCCAGCAGTGGGGGAGGTTTACCGATATCTGGGGCCAACGTCCTGACTTTC

clone_size: once
j_call: TRBJ2-7
d_call: .
v_call: TRBV7-2
cdr3_length: 15
cdr3_aa: CASSPVDGLSYEQYF
cdr3_nt: TGTGCCAGCAGCCCCGTAGATGGGCTTTCCTACGAGCAGTACTTC

clone_size: few
j_call: TRBJ2-5
d_call: TRBD2
v_call: TRBV7-6
cdr3_length: 17
cdr3_aa: CASSLAHSGGSWETQYF
cdr3_nt: TGTGCCAGCAGCTTAGCGCACAGCGGGGGGTCTTGGGAGACCCAGTACTTC

clone_size: once
j_call: TRBJ2-1
d_call: TRBD2
v_call: TRBV18
cdr3_length: 14
cdr3_aa: CASRPGLALNEQFF
cdr3_nt: TGTGCCAGCCGGCCGGGACTAGCACTCAATGAGCAGTTCTTC

clone_size: .
j_call: TRBJ2-3
d_call: TRBD2
v_call: TRBV11-2
cdr3_length: 16
cdr3_aa: CASSSRARGGWGTQYF
cdr3_nt: TGTGCCAGCAGCTCACGAGCCCGGGGGGGATGGGGTACGCAGTATTTT

clone_size: .
j_call: TRBJ2-6
d_call: .
v_call: TRBV27
cdr3_length: 14
cdr3_aa: CASSVVSGANVLTF
cdr3_nt: TGTGCCAGCAGTGTAGTCTCTGGGGCCAACGTCCTGACTTTC

clone_size: few
j_call: TRBJ2-7
d_call: .
v_call: TRBV9
cdr3_length: 15
cdr3_aa: CASSVGTVGTYEQYF
cdr3_nt: TGTGCCAGCAGCGTAGGGACAGTGGGGACCTACGAGCAGTACTTC

clone_size: .
j_call: TRBJ2-3
d_call: .
v_call: TRBV4-2
cdr3_length: 16
cdr3_aa: CASSSQSGATTDTQYF
cdr3_nt: TGTGCCAGCAGCTCCCAAAGCGGAGCAACCACAGATACGCAGTATTTT